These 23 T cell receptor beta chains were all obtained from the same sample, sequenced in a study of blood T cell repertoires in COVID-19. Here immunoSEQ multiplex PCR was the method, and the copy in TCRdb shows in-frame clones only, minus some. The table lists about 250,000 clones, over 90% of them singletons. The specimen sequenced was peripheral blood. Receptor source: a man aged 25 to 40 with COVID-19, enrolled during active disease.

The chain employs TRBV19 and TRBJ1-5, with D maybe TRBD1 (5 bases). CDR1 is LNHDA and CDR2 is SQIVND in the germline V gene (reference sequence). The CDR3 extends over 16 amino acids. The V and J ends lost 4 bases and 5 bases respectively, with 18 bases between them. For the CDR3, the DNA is TGTGCCAGTAGTAGAAACCGGGACGGGAGGTATCAGCCCCAGCATTTT. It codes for CASSRNRDGRYQPQHF.

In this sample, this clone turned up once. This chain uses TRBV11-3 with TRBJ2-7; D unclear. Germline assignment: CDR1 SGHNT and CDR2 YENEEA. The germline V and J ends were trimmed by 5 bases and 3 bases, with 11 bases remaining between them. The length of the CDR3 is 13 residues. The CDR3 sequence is CASSPSASYEQYF. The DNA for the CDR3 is TGTGCCAGCAGCCCCAGCGCCAGCTACGAGCAGTACTTC.

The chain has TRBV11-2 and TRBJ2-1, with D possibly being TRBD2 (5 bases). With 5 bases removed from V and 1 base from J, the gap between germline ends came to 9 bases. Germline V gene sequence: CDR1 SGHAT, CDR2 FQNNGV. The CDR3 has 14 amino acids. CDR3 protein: CASSPDSSYNEQFF. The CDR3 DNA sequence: TGTGCCAGCAGCCCGGACTCGTCCTACAATGAGCAGTTCTTC.

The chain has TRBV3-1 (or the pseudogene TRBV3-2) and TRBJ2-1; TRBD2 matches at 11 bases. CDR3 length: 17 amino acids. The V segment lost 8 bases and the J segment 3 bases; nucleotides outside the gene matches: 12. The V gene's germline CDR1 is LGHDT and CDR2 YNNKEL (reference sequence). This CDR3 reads CASAPLAGGPDYNEQFF. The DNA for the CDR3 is TGTGCCAGCGCCCCCTTAGCGGGGGGGCCCGACTACAATGAGCAGTTCTTC.

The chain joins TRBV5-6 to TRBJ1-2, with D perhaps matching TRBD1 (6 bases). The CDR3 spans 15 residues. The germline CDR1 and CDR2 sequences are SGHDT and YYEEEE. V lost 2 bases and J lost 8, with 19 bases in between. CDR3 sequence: CASSFANGGAGGYTF. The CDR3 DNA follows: TGTGCCAGCAGCTTCGCCAACGGGGGGGCAGGCGGCTACACCTTC. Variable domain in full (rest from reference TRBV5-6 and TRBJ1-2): DAGVTQSPTHLIKTRGQQVTLRCSPKSGHDTVSWYQQALGQGPQFIFQYYEEEERQRGNFPDRFSGHQFPNYSSELNVNALLLGDSALYLCASSFANGGAGGYTFGSGTRLTVV.

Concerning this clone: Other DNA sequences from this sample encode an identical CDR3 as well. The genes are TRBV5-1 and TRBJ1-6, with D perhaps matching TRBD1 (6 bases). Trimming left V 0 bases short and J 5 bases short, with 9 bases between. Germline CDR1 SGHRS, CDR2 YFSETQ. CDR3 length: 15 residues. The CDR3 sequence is CASSLGRGDNSPLHF. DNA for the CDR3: TGCGCCAGCAGCTTGGGCAGGGGTGATAATTCACCCCTCCACTTT.

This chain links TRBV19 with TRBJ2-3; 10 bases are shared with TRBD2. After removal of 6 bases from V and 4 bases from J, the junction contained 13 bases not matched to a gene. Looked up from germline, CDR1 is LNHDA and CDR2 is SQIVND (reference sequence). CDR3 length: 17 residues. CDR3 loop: CASSPFAERGGADTQYF. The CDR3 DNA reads TGTGCCAGTAGCCCTTTTGCGGAGCGGGGGGGCGCAGATACGCAGTATTTT.

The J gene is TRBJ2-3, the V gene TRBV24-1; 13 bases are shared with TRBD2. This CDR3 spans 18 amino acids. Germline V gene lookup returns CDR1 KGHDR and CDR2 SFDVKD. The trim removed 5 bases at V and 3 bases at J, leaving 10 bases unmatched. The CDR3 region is CATSGGLAGEPPTDTQYF. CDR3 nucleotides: TGTGCCACCAGTGGCGGACTAGCGGGGGAACCTCCAACAGATACGCAGTATTTT.

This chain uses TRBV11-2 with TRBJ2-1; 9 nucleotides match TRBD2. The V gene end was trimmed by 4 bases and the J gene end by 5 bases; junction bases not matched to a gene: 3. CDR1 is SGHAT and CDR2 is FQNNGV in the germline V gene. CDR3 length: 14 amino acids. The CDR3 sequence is CASSSSGVNNEQFF. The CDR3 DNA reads TGTGCCAGCAGCTCTAGCGGGGTCAACAATGAGCAGTTCTTC.

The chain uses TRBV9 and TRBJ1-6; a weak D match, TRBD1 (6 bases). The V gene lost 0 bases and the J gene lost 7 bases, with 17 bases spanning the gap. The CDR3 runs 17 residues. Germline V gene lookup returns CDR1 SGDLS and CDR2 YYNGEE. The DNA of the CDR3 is TGTGCCAGCAGCGTAGGGGCCGCAGGGGCGATAAATTCACCCCTCCACTTT. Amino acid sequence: CASSVGAAGAINSPLHF.

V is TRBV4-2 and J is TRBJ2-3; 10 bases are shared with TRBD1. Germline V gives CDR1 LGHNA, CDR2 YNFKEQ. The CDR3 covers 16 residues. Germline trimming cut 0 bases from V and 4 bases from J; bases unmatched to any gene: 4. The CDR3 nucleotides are TGTGCCAGCAGCCAAGATTCGACAGGGGGCGCAGATACGCAGTATTTT. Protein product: CASSQDSTGGADTQYF.

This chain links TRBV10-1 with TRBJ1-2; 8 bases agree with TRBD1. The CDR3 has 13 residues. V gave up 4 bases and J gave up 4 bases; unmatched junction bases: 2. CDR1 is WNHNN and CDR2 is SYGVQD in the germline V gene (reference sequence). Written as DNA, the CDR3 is TGCGCCAGCAGTGGACAGGGGAGCTATGGCTACACCTTC. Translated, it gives CASSGQGSYGYTF.

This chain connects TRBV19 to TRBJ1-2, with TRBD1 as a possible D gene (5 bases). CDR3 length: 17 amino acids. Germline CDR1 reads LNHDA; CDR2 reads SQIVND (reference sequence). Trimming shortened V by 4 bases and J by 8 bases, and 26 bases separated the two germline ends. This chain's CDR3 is CASSKTALRDLAGGYTF. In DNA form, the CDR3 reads TGTGCCAGTAGTAAAACCGCCCTGCGGGACCTTGCGGGGGGCTACACCTTC.

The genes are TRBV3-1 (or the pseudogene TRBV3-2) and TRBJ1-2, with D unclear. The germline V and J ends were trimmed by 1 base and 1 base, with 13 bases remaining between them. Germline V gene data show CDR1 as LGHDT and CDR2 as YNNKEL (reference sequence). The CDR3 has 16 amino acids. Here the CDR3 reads CASSQVGGGINYGYTF. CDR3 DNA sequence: TGTGCCAGCAGCCAAGTGGGCGGAGGGATTAACTATGGCTACACCTTC.

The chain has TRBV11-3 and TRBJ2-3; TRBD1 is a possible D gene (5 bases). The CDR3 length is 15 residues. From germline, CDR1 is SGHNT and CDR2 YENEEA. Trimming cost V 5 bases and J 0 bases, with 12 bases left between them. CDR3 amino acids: CASSPTPGSTDTQYF. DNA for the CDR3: TGTGCCAGCAGCCCCACGCCAGGGAGCACAGATACGCAGTATTTT.

The CDR3 DNA is TGTGCCATCAGTGAAGGGCAGGGGTATCAGCCCCAGCATTTT. This codes for CAISEGQGYQPQHF. The chain couples TRBV10-3 to TRBJ1-5, with D maybe TRBD1 (6 bases). Per the germline V gene, CDR1 is ENHRY and CDR2 is SYGVKD. The CDR3 extends over 14 amino acids. V shed 3 bases and J shed 5 bases, with 11 bases lying between them.

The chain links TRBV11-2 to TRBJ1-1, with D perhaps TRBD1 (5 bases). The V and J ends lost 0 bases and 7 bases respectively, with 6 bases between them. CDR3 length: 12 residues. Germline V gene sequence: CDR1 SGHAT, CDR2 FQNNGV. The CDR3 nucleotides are TGTGCCAGCAGCTTAGATGACAGTGAAGCTTTCTTT. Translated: CASSLDDSEAFF.

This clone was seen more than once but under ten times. The CDR3 sequence: CASSVQGPHEQYF. CDR3 in DNA: TGTGCCAGTAGTGTACAGGGGCCGCACGAGCAGTACTTC. The chain has TRBV19 and TRBJ2-7; 7 nucleotides match TRBD1. This CDR3 region has 13 residues. The V and J ends lost 5 bases and 5 bases, in that order; junction bases with no gene match: 6. The germline V gene has CDR1 LNHDA and CDR2 SQIVND (reference sequence).

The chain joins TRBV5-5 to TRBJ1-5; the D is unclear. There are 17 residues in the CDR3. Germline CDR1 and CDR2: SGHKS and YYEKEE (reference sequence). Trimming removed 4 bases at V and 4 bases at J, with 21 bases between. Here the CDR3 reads CASSAASQGLSNQPQHF. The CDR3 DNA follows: TGTGCCAGCAGCGCTGCTAGCCAAGGACTCTCAAATCAGCCCCAGCATTTT.

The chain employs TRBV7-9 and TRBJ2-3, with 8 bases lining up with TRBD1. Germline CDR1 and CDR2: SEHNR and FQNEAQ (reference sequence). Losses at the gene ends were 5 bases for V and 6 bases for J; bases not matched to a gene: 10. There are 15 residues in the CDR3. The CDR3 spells CASSPRQGLGDTQYF. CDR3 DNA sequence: TGTGCCAGCAGCCCCAGACAGGGGTTAGGCGATACGCAGTATTTT.

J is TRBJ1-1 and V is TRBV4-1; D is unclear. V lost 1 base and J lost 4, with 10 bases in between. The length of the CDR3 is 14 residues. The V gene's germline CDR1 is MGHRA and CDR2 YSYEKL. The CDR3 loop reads CASSQAGRSTEAFF. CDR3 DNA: TGCGCCAGCAGCCAAGCAGGCAGAAGCACTGAAGCTTTCTTT.

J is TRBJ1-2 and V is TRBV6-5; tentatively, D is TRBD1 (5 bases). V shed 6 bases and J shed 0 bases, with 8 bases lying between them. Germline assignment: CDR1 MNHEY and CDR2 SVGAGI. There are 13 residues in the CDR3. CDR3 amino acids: CASSLTANYGYTF. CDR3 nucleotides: TGTGCCAGCAGCCTGACAGCTAACTATGGCTACACCTTC.

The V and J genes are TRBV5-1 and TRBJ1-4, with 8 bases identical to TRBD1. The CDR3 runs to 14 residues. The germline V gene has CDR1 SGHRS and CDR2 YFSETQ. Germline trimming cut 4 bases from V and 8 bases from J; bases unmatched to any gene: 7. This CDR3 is CASSVDRGLEKLFF. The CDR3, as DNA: TGCGCCAGCAGCGTCGACAGGGGCCTGGAAAAACTGTTTTTT.